This T cell receptor beta chain appears in the sequencing data of a study of technical replicates of blood from a handful of donors (dated by TCRdb to about 2017). Taken from the germline V gene, the CDR1 and CDR2 loops are LGHNA and YNFKEQ. Here V drops 2 bases and J drops 5 bases, and the junction holds 16 bases not matched to any gene. Including the terminal cysteine and phenylalanine, the CDR3 comprises 18 residues. Only the CDR3 DNA stays, 54 bases, in frame from base 1. On this clone itself: This receptor's antigen is unknown. The sample holds no much larger clone one base away, and base qualities are not on file.

Libraries were built with the immunoSEQ multiplex PCR assay. As stored in TCRdb, this immuneACCESS dataset retains in-frame rearrangements with V and J assigned. A fraction of the clones does not appear; measured against another copy, unresolved V genes explain less than half of the discrepancy, and the remainder lacks a known reason. This sample lists tens of thousands of clones; 90% to 95% were detected once. Over 0.25% of the sample lies in the top ten. The sequence was obtained from a human donor in good health. In this chain, TRBV4-2 is recombined with TRBJ2-5; 8 bases in the junction line up with TRBD2. The sample comprised T cells isolated from PBMCs. The sequenced DNA: TGTGCCAGCAGCCAACTGACCGAGGCGGGGGGCACGGGGGAGACCCAGTACTTC. Protein translation: CASSQLTEAGGTGETQYF.